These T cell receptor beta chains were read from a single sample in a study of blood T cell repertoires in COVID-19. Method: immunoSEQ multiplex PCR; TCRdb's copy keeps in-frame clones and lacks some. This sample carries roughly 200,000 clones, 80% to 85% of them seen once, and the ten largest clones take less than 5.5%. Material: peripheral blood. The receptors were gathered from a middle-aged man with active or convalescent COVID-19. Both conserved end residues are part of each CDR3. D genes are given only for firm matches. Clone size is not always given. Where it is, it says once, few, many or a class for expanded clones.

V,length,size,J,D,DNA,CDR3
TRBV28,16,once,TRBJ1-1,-,TGTGCCAGCAGTTCCCCCTCGACCGGGGGGAACACTGAAGCTTTCTTT,CASSSPSTGGNTEAFF
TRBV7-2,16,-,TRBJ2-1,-,TGTGCCAGCAGCGCCACCCTTATTAGCTCCTACAATGAGCAGTTCTTC,CASSATLISSYNEQFF
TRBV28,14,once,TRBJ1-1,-,TGTGCCAGCAGTATCTCGACTTCGGGGGCTGAAGCTTTCTTT,CASSISTSGAEAFF
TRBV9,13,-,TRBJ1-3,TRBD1,TGTGCCAGCAGCGCCACAGGGGGGAACACCATATATTTT,CASSATGGNTIYF
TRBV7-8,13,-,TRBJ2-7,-,TGTGCCAGCAGCTTAGAACAGGGCTACGAGCAGTACTTC,CASSLEQGYEQYF
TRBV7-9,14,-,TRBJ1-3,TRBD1,TGTGCCAGCAGCGTCGGGACAGGGCAAAACACCATATATTTT,CASSVGTGQNTIYF
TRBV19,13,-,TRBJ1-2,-,TGTGCCAGTAGTATGAGAGCTAACTATGGCTACACCTTC,CASSMRANYGYTF
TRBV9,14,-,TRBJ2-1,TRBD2,TGTGCCAGCAGTGGAGGACTAGCGGGGGGTATGCAGTTCTTC,CASSGGLAGGMQFF
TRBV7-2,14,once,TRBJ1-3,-,TGTGCCAGCAGCGAACGGTTTTCTGGAAACACCATATATTTT,CASSERFSGNTIYF
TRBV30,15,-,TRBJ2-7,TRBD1,TGTGCCTGGAGTGTACTGGGACAGGGGGCGGGCGAGCAGTACTTC,CAWSVLGQGAGEQYF
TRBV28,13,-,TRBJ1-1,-,TGTGCCAGCAGTTTATATTTTGCCCAGAGGGCTTTCTTT,CASSLYFAQRAFF
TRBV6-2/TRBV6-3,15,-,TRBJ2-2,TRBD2,TGTGCCAGCAGCCTAGCGGGGTCGGGAGACGGGGAGCTGTTTTTT,CASSLAGSGDGELFF
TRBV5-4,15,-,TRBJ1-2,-,TGTGCCAGCAGCCCGGTGGGCAGGGTAGCCTATGGCTACACCTTC,CASSPVGRVAYGYTF
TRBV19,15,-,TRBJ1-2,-,TGTGCCAGTAGTATAGGGAACGTACAGAACTATGGCTACACCTTC,CASSIGNVQNYGYTF
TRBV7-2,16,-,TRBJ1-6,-,TGTGCCAGCAGCTTAGGAGTGCGATACTATAATTCACCCCTCCACTTT,CASSLGVRYYNSPLHF
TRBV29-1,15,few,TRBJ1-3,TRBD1,TGCAGCGTTGGACCTGGACAGGTCGGTGGAAACACCATATATTTT,CSVGPGQVGGNTIYF
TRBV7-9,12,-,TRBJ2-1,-,TGTGCCAGCCGGGGGACCCTCAATGAGCAGTTCTTC,CASRGTLNEQFF
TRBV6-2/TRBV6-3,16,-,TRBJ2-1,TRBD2,TGTGCCAGCAGTTACCCGGGACTAGCCCCCTACAATGAGCAGTTCTTC,CASSYPGLAPYNEQFF
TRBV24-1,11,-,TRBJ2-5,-,TGTGCCAGCCAGGGTGGAGAGACCCAGTACTTC,CASQGGETQYF
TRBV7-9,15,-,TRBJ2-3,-,TGTGCCAGCAGCTTGAACTCCCCTAGCACAGATACGCAGTATTTT,CASSLNSPSTDTQYF
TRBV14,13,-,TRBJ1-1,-,TGTGCCAGCAGCCAAGTAGCGAGAGCTGAAGCTTTCTTT,CASSQVARAEAFF
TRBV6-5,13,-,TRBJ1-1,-,TGTGCCAGCAAGTATGAGTTGAACACTGAAGCTTTCTTT,CASKYELNTEAFF
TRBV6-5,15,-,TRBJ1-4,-,TGTGCCAGCAGTCAAATGACAGGCGCCAATGAAAAACTGTTTTTT,CASSQMTGANEKLFF
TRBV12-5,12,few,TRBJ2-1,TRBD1,TGTGCTAGTGGAACAGGGGCGGGTGAGCAGTTCTTC,CASGTGAGEQFF
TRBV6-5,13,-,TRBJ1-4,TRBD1,TGTGCCAGCAGTAGGGGGCAAAAAGAAAAACTGTTTTTT,CASSRGQKEKLFF
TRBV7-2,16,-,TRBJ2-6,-,TGTGCCAGCAGCCGTTCCGCGGGGAGTGGGGCCAACGTCCTGACTTTC,CASSRSAGSGANVLTF
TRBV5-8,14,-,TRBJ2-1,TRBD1,TGTGCCAGCACCCGGACAGGGAACTACAATGAGCAGTTCTTC,CASTRTGNYNEQFF
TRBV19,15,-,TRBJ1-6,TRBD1,TGTGCCAGTAGTAGTAGGACAGGGGGCAATTCACCCCTCCACTTT,CASSSRTGGNSPLHF
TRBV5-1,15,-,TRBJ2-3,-,TGCGCCAGCAGCCAGATAACAGGAGACACAGATACGCAGTATTTT,CASSQITGDTDTQYF
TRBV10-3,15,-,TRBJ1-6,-,TGTGCCATCAGTGAGTCGACTTCCTATAATTCACCCCTCCACTTT,CAISESTSYNSPLHF
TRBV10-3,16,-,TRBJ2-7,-,TGTGCCATCACCGAAGGTCTGATTGGGAGCTCCTACGAGCAGTACTTC,CAITEGLIGSSYEQYF
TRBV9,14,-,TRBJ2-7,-,TGTGCCCGCAGCGTAGGGGGGGGCTCCTACGAGCAGTACTTC,CARSVGGGSYEQYF
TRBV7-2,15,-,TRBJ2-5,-,TGTGCCAGCAGCCCGCTCGCAGGGAACAGAGAGACCCAGTACTTC,CASSPLAGNRETQYF
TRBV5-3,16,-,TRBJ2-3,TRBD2,TGTGCCAGAAGCTGGCCGGGGGGGAAACTCACAGATACGCAGTATTTT,CARSWPGGKLTDTQYF
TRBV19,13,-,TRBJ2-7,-,TGTGCCAGTAGTATCCAGCGTTCCTACGAGCAGTACTTC,CASSIQRSYEQYF
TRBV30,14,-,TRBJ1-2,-,TGTGCCTGGAGTTCGCCTTTTTCGGACTATGGCTACACCTTC,CAWSSPFSDYGYTF
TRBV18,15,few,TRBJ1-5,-,TGTGCCAGCTCACCACCGGGGCAGGAGAATCAGCCCCAGCATTTT,CASSPPGQENQPQHF
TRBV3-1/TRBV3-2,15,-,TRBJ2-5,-,TGTGCCAGCAGCCAAGATCCCGGGGGTAAGGAGACCCAGTACTTC,CASSQDPGGKETQYF
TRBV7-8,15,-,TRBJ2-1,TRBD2,TGTGCCAGCAGCTCAGCGGGGGGGAACTACAATGAGCAGTTCTTC,CASSSAGGNYNEQFF
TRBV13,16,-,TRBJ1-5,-,TGTGCCAGCAGCTTAAGCAGGGGTTCAGGGAATCAGCCCCAGCATTTT,CASSLSRGSGNQPQHF
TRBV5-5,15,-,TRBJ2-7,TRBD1,TGTGCCAGCAGCCCGGGGACAGGGAGAACCTACGAGCAGTACTTC,CASSPGTGRTYEQYF
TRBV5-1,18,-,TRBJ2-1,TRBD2,TGCGCCAGCAGCTTGACTAGCGGGGGTATAGGGTCCTACAATGAGCAGTTCTTC,CASSLTSGGIGSYNEQFF